A selection of T cell receptor beta chains follows, all from one sample in a study of OX40 agonist ivuxolimab in advanced cancers. The method was immunoSEQ multiplex PCR; TCRdb's version includes in-frame clones alone and lacks a portion of them. The sample contains over 40,000 clones, 85% to 90% of which appear only once. Sequenced here: CD4+ or CD8+ T cells sorted from blood, sampled in a trial of the OX40 agonist ivuxolimab. The receptors here all came from an adult with an advanced solid tumor such as melanoma, head and neck, liver or kidney cancer. Each CDR3 is given with its conserved first and last residue. D genes are given only for firm matches. Clone size is given for some rows only: seen once, a few or many times, or a class if the clone is expanded.

>.|.|TRBJ1-2|TRBV25-1
CASSEHHVGGYTF
TGTGCCAGCAGTGAACATCACGTTGGTGGCTACACCTTC
>.|.|TRBJ1-1|TRBV18
CASSPEGGNTEAFF
TGTGCCAGCTCACCGGAGGGGGGGAACACTGAAGCTTTCTTT
>TRBD2|.|TRBJ2-3|TRBV7-9
CASSFFGIPGAGATDTQYF
TGTGCCAGCAGCTTTTTCGGTATACCCGGAGCGGGGGCCACAGATACGCAGTATTTT
>.|.|TRBJ1-2|TRBV19
CASGQGYGYTF
TGTGCCAGTGGCCAGGGATATGGCTACACCTTC
>.|.|TRBJ2-5|TRBV2
CASKDRGVVGETQYF
TGTGCCAGCAAAGACAGAGGGGTGGTGGGAGAGACCCAGTACTTC
>TRBD2|.|TRBJ2-1|TRBV7-7
CASSPRLAGEYRNEQFF
TGTGCTAGCAGCCCGCGACTAGCGGGAGAATATAGGAATGAGCAGTTCTTC
>TRBD2|.|TRBJ2-7|TRBV11-3
CASSFGAGEYEQYF
TGTGCCAGCAGCTTCGGAGCGGGGGAATACGAGCAGTACTTC
>.|once|TRBJ1-1|TRBV11-2
CASSLVRGFSTEAFF
TGTGCCAGCAGCTTAGTCCGGGGCTTTAGCACTGAAGCTTTCTTT
>.|.|TRBJ2-7|TRBV2
CASSVLGAGAYEQYF
TGTGCCAGCAGTGTTTTGGGGGCAGGTGCCTACGAGCAGTACTTC
>.|.|TRBJ1-4|TRBV30
CAWSIREKLFF
TGTGCCTGGAGTATCAGGGAAAAACTGTTTTTT
>.|.|TRBJ2-7|TRBV6-5
CASSYFPDYEQYF
TGTGCCAGCAGTTACTTTCCAGACTACGAGCAGTACTTC
>.|.|TRBJ1-5|TRBV28
CASFLRDQPQHF
TGTGCCAGCTTCCTCCGTGATCAGCCCCAGCATTTT
>TRBD2|.|TRBJ2-7|TRBV9
CASSVVAGGSSYEQYF
TGTGCCAGCAGCGTTGTCGCGGGAGGATCGTCCTACGAGCAGTACTTC
>.|.|TRBJ1-4|TRBV2
CATQRHFEEKLFF
TGTGCCACCCAAAGGCATTTCGAAGAAAAACTGTTTTTT
>TRBD1|.|TRBJ2-5|TRBV7-3
CASSPQGVSTETQYF
TGTGCCAGCAGCCCGCAGGGGGTCTCTACAGAGACCCAGTACTTC
>.|.|TRBJ2-5|TRBV7-3
CASSYRTGTIQETQYF
TGTGCCAGCAGCTACAGAACCGGGACGATCCAAGAGACCCAGTACTTC
>TRBD1|.|TRBJ1-3|TRBV18
CASSPTVRGQRNTIYF
TGTGCCAGCTCACCCACCGTGAGGGGGCAAAGAAACACCATATATTTT
>.|.|TRBJ1-2|TRBV29-1
CSGSGSTGYTF
TGCAGCGGGTCAGGGTCCACTGGCTACACCTTC
>.|.|TRBJ1-2|TRBV30
CASRLVGGIGYGYTF
TGTGCCAGCCGCTTAGTCGGGGGTATTGGCTATGGCTACACCTTC
>.|.|TRBJ1-5|TRBV4-1
CASSQVGGTISNQPQHF
TGCGCCAGCAGCCAAGTAGGAGGGACTATCAGCAATCAGCCCCAGCATTTT
>.|once|TRBJ1-4|TRBV19
CASSQPRLQNEKLFF
TGTGCCAGTAGTCAACCAAGACTCCAAAATGAAAAACTGTTTTTT
>TRBD1|.|TRBJ1-2|TRBV5-4
CASSLVGTGNYGYTF
TGTGCCAGCAGCTTGGTGGGGACAGGGAACTATGGCTACACCTTC
>.|.|TRBJ2-5|TRBV6-1
CASSPGEGETQYF
TGTGCCAGCAGTCCAGGGGAGGGAGAGACCCAGTACTTC
>TRBD2|.|TRBJ2-1|TRBV11-2
CASSPRREPDDNEQFF
TGTGCCAGCAGCCCGAGGCGGGAGCCAGATGACAATGAGCAGTTCTTC
>TRBD2|.|TRBJ2-5|TRBV4-2
CATSPSGAIQETQYF
TGTGCCACCTCCCCCAGCGGGGCGATCCAAGAGACCCAGTACTTC
>.|once|TRBJ2-3|TRBV28
CASSFRPPDTQYF
TGTGCCAGCAGTTTCCGCCCCCCAGATACGCAGTATTTT
>.|.|TRBJ1-3|TRBV5-1
CASRPVGIRGNTIYF
TGCGCCAGCAGACCGGTAGGAATAAGAGGAAACACCATATATTTT
>.|once|TRBJ2-1|TRBV2
CASTGRFTGPIPHNEQFF
TGTGCCAGCACTGGGCGGTTTACAGGGCCAATCCCACACAATGAGCAGTTCTTC
>.|few|TRBJ1-2|TRBV18
CASSGQSYYGYTF
TGTGCCAGCTCTGGACAGAGCTACTATGGCTACACCTTC
>TRBD1|few|TRBJ1-1|TRBV11-3
CASSLEQGAFAEAFF
TGTGCCAGCAGCTTAGAACAGGGGGCTTTCGCTGAAGCTTTCTTT
>.|.|TRBJ1-6|TRBV4-1
CASSQGGSYNSPLHF
TGCGCCAGCAGCCAAGGCGGGTCCTATAATTCACCCCTCCACTTT
>.|.|TRBJ2-3|TRBV5-8
CASSIPGGTTDTQYF
TGTGCCAGCAGCATACCCGGCGGAACTACAGATACGCAGTATTTT
>TRBD2|once|TRBJ2-1|TRBV4-1
CASSRQREGYNEQFF
TGCGCCAGCAGCCGCCAGCGGGAGGGTTACAATGAGCAGTTCTTC
>TRBD1|.|TRBJ1-3|TRBV4-2
CASSQGRSGQGPGNTIYF
TGTGCCAGCAGCCAAGGGAGATCGGGACAGGGACCCGGAAACACCATATATTTT
>.|.|TRBJ1-2|TRBV9
CASSLTQGTNYGYTF
TGTGCCAGCAGCTTAACCCAGGGAACGAACTATGGCTACACCTTC
>.|.|TRBJ1-1|TRBV6-1
CASREGSGNTEAFF
TGTGCCAGCAGGGAGGGGTCGGGGAACACTGAAGCTTTCTTT
>TRBD1|.|TRBJ1-6|TRBV27
CASSSYGTGDNSPLHF
TGTGCCAGCAGTTCCTACGGGACAGGGGATAATTCACCCCTCCACTTT
>TRBD1|.|TRBJ1-4|TRBV4-2
CASSQLTGQEGFYEKLFF
TGTGCCAGCAGCCAGTTAACGGGACAGGAGGGATTTTATGAAAAACTGTTTTTT